The text below deals with one TCR beta chain. Its target is not known. The CDR3 is 14 residues long. The J segment lost 9 bases and the V segment lost 4 bases, leaving 7 bases of the junction unmatched. Germline loops: CDR1 SQVTM, CDR2 ANQGSEA. Method: immunoSEQ multiplex PCR; TCRdb's copy keeps in-frame clones and lacks some. The table records 90,000 to 150,000 clones, 90% to 95% of them present only once. These data are taken from a study of graft-versus-host responses after intestinal transplantation. The chain employs TRBV29-1 and TRBJ2-1, with 12 bases lining up with TRBD2. This TCR came from a human donor who received an intestinal transplant. This material consisted of unstimulated CD4+ T cells sorted from spleen or lymph node cells, taken before intestinal transplant. The CDR3 loop is CSVGALAGGLEQFF. The DNA for the CDR3 is TGCAGCGTTGGGGCACTAGCGGGAGGTCTTGAGCAGTTCTTC.